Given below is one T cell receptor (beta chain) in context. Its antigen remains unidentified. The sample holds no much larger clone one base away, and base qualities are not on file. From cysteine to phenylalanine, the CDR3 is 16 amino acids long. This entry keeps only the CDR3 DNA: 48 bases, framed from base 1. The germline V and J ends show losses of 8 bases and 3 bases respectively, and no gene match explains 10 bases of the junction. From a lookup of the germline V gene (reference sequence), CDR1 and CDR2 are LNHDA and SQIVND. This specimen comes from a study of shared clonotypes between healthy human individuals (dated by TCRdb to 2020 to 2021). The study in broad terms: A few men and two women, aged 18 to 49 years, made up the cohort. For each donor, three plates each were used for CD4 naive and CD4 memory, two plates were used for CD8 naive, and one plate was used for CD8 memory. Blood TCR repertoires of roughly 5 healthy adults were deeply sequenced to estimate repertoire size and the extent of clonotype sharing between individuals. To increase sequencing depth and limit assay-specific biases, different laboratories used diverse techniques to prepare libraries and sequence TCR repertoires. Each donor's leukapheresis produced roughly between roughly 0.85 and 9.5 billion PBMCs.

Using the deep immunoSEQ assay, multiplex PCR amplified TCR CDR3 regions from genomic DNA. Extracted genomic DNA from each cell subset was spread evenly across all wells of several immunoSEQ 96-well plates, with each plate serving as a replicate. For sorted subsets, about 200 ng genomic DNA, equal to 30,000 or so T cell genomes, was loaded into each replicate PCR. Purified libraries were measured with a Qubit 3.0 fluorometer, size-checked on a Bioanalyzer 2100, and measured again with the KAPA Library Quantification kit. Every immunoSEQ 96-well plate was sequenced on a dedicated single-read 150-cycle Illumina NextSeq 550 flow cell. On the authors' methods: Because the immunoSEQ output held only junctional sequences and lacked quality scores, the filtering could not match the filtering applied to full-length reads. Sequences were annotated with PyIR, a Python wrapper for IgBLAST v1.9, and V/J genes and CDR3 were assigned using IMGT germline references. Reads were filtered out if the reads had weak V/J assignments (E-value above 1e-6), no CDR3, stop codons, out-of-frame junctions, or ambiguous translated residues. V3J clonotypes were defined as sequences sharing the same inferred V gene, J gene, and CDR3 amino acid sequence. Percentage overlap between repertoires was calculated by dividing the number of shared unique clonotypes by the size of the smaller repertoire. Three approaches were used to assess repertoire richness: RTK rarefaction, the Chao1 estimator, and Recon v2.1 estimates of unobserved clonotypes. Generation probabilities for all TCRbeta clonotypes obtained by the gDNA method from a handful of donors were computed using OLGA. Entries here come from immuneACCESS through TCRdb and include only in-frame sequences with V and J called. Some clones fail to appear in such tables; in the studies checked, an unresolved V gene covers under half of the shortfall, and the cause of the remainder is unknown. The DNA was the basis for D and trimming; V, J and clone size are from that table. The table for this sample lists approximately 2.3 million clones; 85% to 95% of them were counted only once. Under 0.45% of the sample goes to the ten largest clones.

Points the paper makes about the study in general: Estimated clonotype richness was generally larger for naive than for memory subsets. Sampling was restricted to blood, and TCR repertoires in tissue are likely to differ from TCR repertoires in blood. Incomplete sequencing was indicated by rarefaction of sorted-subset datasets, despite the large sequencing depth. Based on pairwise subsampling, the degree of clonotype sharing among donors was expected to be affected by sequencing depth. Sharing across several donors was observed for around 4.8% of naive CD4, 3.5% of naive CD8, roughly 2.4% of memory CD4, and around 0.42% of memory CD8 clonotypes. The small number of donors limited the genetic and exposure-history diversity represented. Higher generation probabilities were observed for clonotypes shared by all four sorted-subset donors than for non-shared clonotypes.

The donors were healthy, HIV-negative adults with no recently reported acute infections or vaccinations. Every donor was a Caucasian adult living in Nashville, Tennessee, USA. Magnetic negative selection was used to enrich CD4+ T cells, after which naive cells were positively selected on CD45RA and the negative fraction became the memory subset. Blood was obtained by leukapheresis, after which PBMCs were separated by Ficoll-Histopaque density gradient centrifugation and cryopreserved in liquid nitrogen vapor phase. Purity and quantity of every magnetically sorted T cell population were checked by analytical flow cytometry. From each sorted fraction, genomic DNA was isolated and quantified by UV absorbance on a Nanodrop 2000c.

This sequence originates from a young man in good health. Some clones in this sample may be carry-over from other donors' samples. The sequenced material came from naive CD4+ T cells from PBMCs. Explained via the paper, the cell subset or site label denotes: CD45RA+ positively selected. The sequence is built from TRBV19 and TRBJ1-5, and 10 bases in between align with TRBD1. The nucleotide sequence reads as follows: TGTGCCAGTCGGGCCGGGGACAGGGGCAACAATCAGCCCCAGCATTTT. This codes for CASRAGDRGNNQPQHF.